This TCR beta chain was identified in a study of blood T cells in healthy people across ages. CDR3 size: 14 residues. Germline V CDR1 and CDR2: SQVTM, ANQGSEA. The junction had 7 bases not matched to a gene; V was cut back by 2 bases and J by 8 bases. A second PCR of roughly 6 to 12 cycles used a sample-barcoded 5' primer and a J-beta primer mix. TCRdb ran MiXCR on the 5' RACE reads and lists one entry per CDR3 protein. The data contain some 1.5 million distinct CDR3 sequences, roughly 43% of them seen just once; the ten biggest clones take up 4%. The rearrangement joins TRBV29-1 to TRBJ1-4; TRBD1 aligns across 8 bases. The sequence was collected from a woman between 18 and 29 years old in good health. The sample taken for sequencing was blood. The CDR3: CSVETPGQGEKLFF. The DNA for the CDR3 is TGCAGCGTTGAAACTCCTGGACAGGGCGAAAAACTGTTTTTT.